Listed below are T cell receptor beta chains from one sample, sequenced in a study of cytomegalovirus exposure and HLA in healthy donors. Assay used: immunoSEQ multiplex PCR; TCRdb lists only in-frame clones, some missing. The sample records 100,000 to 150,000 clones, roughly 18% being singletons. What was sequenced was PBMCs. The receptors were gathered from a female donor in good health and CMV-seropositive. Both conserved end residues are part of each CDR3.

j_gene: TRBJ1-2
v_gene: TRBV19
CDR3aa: CASSIDPVYGYTF

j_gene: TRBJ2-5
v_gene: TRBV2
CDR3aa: CASKTDVAGQETQYF

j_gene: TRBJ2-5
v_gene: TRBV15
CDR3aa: CATSRDRGRETQYF

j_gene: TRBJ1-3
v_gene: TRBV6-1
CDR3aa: CASIVRVSGNTIYF

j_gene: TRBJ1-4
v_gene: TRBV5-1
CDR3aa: CASSLAGRRLATNEKLFF

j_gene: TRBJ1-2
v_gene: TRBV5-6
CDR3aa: CASSWDSKGVYGYTF

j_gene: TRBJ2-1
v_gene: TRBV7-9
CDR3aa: CASSHRYNEQFF

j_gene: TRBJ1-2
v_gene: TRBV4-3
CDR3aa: CASSQVTGNYGYTF

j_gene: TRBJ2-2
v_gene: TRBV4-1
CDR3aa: CASSQFRGNTGELFF

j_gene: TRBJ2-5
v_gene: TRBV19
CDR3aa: CASSIGWRGVETQYF

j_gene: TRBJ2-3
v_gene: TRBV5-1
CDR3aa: CASSWRGGESTDTQYF

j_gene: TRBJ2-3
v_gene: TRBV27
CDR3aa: CASGLFAGGSPDTQYF